The rows below give T cell receptor beta chains drawn from one sample of a study of cytomegalovirus exposure and HLA in healthy donors. Produced via immunoSEQ multiplex PCR; TCRdb's table is partial and in-frame only. The sample lists over 65,000 clones, 94% occurring once. Sequences were obtained from PBMCs. These receptors were taken from a woman aged 18-30 years in good health and CMV-seropositive. CDR3s include the opening cysteine and the closing phenylalanine or tryptophan. The D gene is left open where the match is weak. Not all rows give a size; the values are once, few, many and, for expanded clones, a class.

V gene: TRBV30
D gene: NA
clone size: NA
CDR3 protein: CAFRRGPNPANEQFF

V gene: TRBV5-4
D gene: TRBD2
clone size: NA
CDR3 protein: CASSLYLAGGVETQYF

V gene: TRBV27
D gene: NA
clone size: NA
CDR3 protein: CASRPLAIPPPSTDTQYF

V gene: TRBV6-5
D gene: TRBD2
clone size: NA
CDR3 protein: CASTAGTSNEQFF

V gene: TRBV15
D gene: NA
clone size: NA
CDR3 protein: CATSRSGHSKGANEKLFF

V gene: TRBV7-3
D gene: NA
clone size: NA
CDR3 protein: CASSLLGLTDTQYF

V gene: TRBV19
D gene: NA
clone size: NA
CDR3 protein: CASSVNREPTNEKLFF

V gene: TRBV27
D gene: NA
clone size: NA
CDR3 protein: CASSFVTDNEQFF

V gene: TRBV27
D gene: NA
clone size: NA
CDR3 protein: CASSFRGSPNYGYTF

V gene: TRBV27
D gene: TRBD1
clone size: NA
CDR3 protein: CASSPTGVDGYTF

V gene: TRBV6-1
D gene: NA
clone size: NA
CDR3 protein: CASIEQQVISYEQYF

V gene: TRBV5-6
D gene: NA
clone size: NA
CDR3 protein: CASSGNRNTEAFF

V gene: TRBV7-9
D gene: TRBD1
clone size: NA
CDR3 protein: CASSPRTGISSGANVLTF

V gene: TRBV9
D gene: TRBD2
clone size: NA
CDR3 protein: CASSVVDSGRADTQYF

V gene: TRBV30
D gene: NA
clone size: NA
CDR3 protein: CAWSNYQKRTVPYGYTF

V gene: TRBV19
D gene: TRBD1
clone size: NA
CDR3 protein: CASSRGQGFEKLFF

V gene: TRBV5-4
D gene: TRBD2
clone size: NA
CDR3 protein: CASSLVLAGGRDTQYF

V gene: TRBV29-1
D gene: TRBD1
clone size: NA
CDR3 protein: CSVERRAGGSYEQYF

V gene: TRBV28
D gene: TRBD2
clone size: NA
CDR3 protein: CAMPPGLPLETQYF

V gene: TRBV9
D gene: NA
clone size: once
CDR3 protein: CASSAQGRELFF

V gene: TRBV13
D gene: TRBD2
clone size: NA
CDR3 protein: CASRSGERGNNEQFF

V gene: TRBV5-4
D gene: TRBD2
clone size: few
CDR3 protein: CASSSPSGPASGVYEQYF

V gene: TRBV15
D gene: NA
clone size: NA
CDR3 protein: CATSREGGEQYF

V gene: TRBV27
D gene: TRBD1
clone size: NA
CDR3 protein: CASSLSRQGVYGYTF

V gene: TRBV10-3
D gene: NA
clone size: NA
CDR3 protein: CAITQGGSGNTIYF

V gene: TRBV12-5
D gene: NA
clone size: NA
CDR3 protein: CASGLVGGSSYEQYF

V gene: TRBV19
D gene: NA
clone size: once
CDR3 protein: CASAAGSAGNTIYF

V gene: TRBV5-1
D gene: NA
clone size: NA
CDR3 protein: CASSPGAGNQPQHF

V gene: TRBV14
D gene: TRBD2
clone size: once
CDR3 protein: CASSRLGGMTGELFF

V gene: TRBV10-3
D gene: TRBD2
clone size: NA
CDR3 protein: CAISATSGGGRDTQYF

V gene: TRBV4-1
D gene: NA
clone size: NA
CDR3 protein: CASSQVRGTGEKLFF

V gene: TRBV6-5
D gene: TRBD1
clone size: NA
CDR3 protein: CASSYAGTGNYEQYF